Below are 21 T cell receptor beta chains sequenced from a single sample in a study of cytomegalovirus exposure and HLA in healthy donors. The PCR contained 60 Vbeta and 13 Jbeta primers. Produced via immunoSEQ multiplex PCR; TCRdb's table is partial and in-frame only. The sample lists around 50,000 clones, about 80% occurring once. Sequencing input: PBMCs. Source of these receptors: a man aged 40-49 years in good health and CMV-seronegative.

V usage is TRBV6-5 and J usage is TRBJ2-1, with D possibly TRBD2 on 6 matching bases. The germline V gene encodes CDR1 MNHEY and CDR2 SVGAGI. The CDR3 length is 15 residues. V lost 5 bases, J lost 0 bases, and 11 bases lay in between. The CDR3 loop reads CASSRLAVSYNEQFF. DNA for the CDR3: TGTGCCAGCAGTCGCTTAGCGGTCTCCTACAATGAGCAGTTCTTC.

This clone was observed a single time. The V gene is TRBV19, the J gene TRBJ2-3; 10 bases map to TRBD2. This CDR3 is 15 amino acids long. The V gene's germline CDR1 is LNHDA and CDR2 SQIVND (reference sequence). After removal of 5 bases from V and 2 bases from J, the junction contained 4 bases not matched to a gene. The CDR3 DNA reads as TGTGCCAGTAGTGGTAGCGGGGGGACCACAGATACGCAGTATTTT. Protein product: CASSGSGGTTDTQYF.

The CDR3 nucleotides read TGCGCCAGCAGCCATGGGGACAGGGATTGGGCCTATGGCTACACCTTC. Encoded protein: CASSHGDRDWAYGYTF. The chain joins TRBV4-1 to TRBJ1-2; TRBD1 matches at 9 bases. J lost 4 bases, V lost 3 bases, and 9 bases had no gene match. Germline V CDR1 and CDR2: MGHRA, YSYEKL. This CDR3 is built from 16 residues.

The rearrangement links TRBV11-2 to TRBJ2-7, with TRBD2 matching 10 bases. The CDR3 length is 16 residues. The J segment lost 6 bases and the V segment lost 1 base, leaving 9 bases of the junction unmatched. The germline V gene encodes CDR1 SGHAT and CDR2 FQNNGV. The CDR3 sequence: CASSLGLAGVTGEQYF. The DNA of the CDR3 is TGTGCCAGCAGCTTAGGGCTAGCGGGGGTGACGGGCGAGCAGTACTTC.

The rearrangement uses TRBV27 and TRBJ2-7; TRBD1 agrees at 10 bases. The trim removed 5 bases at V and 1 base at J, leaving 14 bases unmatched. This CDR3 has 18 residues. Germline lookup yields CDR1 MNHEY and CDR2 SMNVEV (reference sequence). In DNA form, the CDR3 reads TGTGCCAGCAGTCCCACGACAGGGGGCAGGAAATATTCCTACGAGCAGTACTTC. Protein product: CASSPTTGGRKYSYEQYF.

The chain is built from TRBV5-1 and TRBJ2-7; TRBD1 might be the D (5 bases). V was cut by 1 base and J by 5 bases, with 13 bases left in between. Germline CDR1 and CDR2: SGHRS and YFSETQ. The CDR3 runs to 14 residues. CDR3 nucleotide sequence: TGCGCCAGCAGCTTGAATCAGGGAACAAACGAGCAGTACTTC. This codes for CASSLNQGTNEQYF.

As DNA, the CDR3 is TGTGCCTGGAGTATCCGACAGGGGATCTCTGGCTACACCTTC. This codes for CAWSIRQGISGYTF. This chain uses TRBV30 with TRBJ1-2, with 8 positions matching TRBD1. V lost 2 bases to trimming and J lost 7 bases; unmatched junction nucleotides: 9. Germline values: CDR1 GTSNPN, CDR2 SVGIG (reference sequence). The CDR3 consists of 14 residues.

V and J are TRBV30 and TRBJ1-3, with a tentative D call TRBD1 (5 bases). This CDR3 has 14 residues. Germline V lookup: CDR1 GTSNPN, CDR2 SVGIG (reference sequence). V was shortened by 7 bases and J by 0 bases, with 13 bases between the two germline ends. The CDR3 nucleotides read TGTGCCTTAAGGGGTCCGGTCTCTGGAAACACCATATATTTT. The encoded protein is CALRGPVSGNTIYF. The full variable domain, its missing parts supplied by reference TRBV30 and TRBJ1-3, is SQTIHQWPATLVQPVGSPLSLECTVEGTSNPNLYWYRQAAGRGLQLLFYSVGIGQISSEVPQNLSASRPQDRQFILSSKKLLLSDSGFYLCALRGPVSGNTIYFGEGSWLTVV.

The chain uses TRBV18 and TRBJ2-7; a weak D match, TRBD2 (6 bases). The CDR3 covers 12 residues. Trimming took off 2 bases at V and 5 bases at J, with 7 bases between the two ends. CDR1 KGHSH and CDR2 LQKENI come from the germline V gene. The CDR3 DNA follows: TGTGCCAGCTCACCATCGGGGGACGAGCAGTACTTC. The encoded protein is CASSPSGDEQYF.

The rearrangement links TRBV18 to TRBJ1-1; 7 bases line up with TRBD1. V shed 3 bases, J shed 0 bases, and the junction held 4 bases outside the gene matches. The germline CDR1 and CDR2 sequences are KGHSH and LQKENI. The CDR3 loop spans 15 amino acids. CDR3 region: CASSPFQGVNTEAFF. The CDR3, as DNA: TGTGCCAGCTCACCTTTCCAGGGGGTGAACACTGAAGCTTTCTTT.

Concerning this clone itself: The junction and the germline gene differ at one end; a read error may be behind it. Within the sample, other DNA sequences also encode this same CDR3. This chain uses TRBV29-1 with TRBJ2-2, with a possible D match to TRBD2 (6 bases). Germline values: CDR1 SQVTM, CDR2 ANQGSEA. The CDR3 length is 15 residues. CDR3 residues: CSVDSGVPNTGELFF. The CDR3 DNA reads as TGCAGCGTTGATAGCGGCGTTCCGAATACCGGGGAGCTGTTTTTT.

The chain uses TRBV4-3 and TRBJ1-1, with unresolved D. Per germline, CDR1 LGHNA and CDR2 YSLEER. CDR3 length equals 13 residues. V lost 7 bases, J lost 9 bases, and 18 bases lay in between. The CDR3 nucleotides are TGCGCCAGCAAGGCCCTGGGGAGCTATCAAGCTTTCTTT. Protein: CASKALGSYQAFF.

V gene TRBV30 combines with J gene TRBJ2-1, with 7 bases that match TRBD2. J gave up 9 bases and V 2 bases, and 10 bases lay outside the gene matches. The CDR3 length is 14 residues. From germline, CDR1 is GTSNPN and CDR2 SVGIG (reference sequence). CDR3 sequence reads: CAWSSGASGGEQFF. CDR3 coding DNA: TGTGCCTGGAGTAGCGGGGCTTCGGGGGGTGAGCAGTTCTTC.

This chain connects TRBV27 to TRBJ1-5, with a weak D call TRBD1 (5 bases). Trimming shortened V by 5 bases and J by 6 bases, and 14 bases separated the two germline ends. Germline CDR1 and CDR2: MNHEY and SMNVEV (reference sequence). This CDR3 spans 14 amino acids. The CDR3 DNA sequence: TGTGCCAGCAGTCCCGCAGGGCGGGGTCAGCCCCAGCATTTT. Protein sequence: CASSPAGRGQPQHF.

The CDR3 sequence is CATSRGASAGVGVETQYF. For the CDR3, the DNA is TGTGCCACCAGCAGGGGGGCGTCCGCGGGGGTTGGAGTAGAGACCCAGTACTTC. This chain links TRBV15 with TRBJ2-5, with D tentatively TRBD2 (7 bases). The CDR3 extends over 18 amino acids. Between the trimmed V and J ends, which lost 3 bases and 4 bases, there was a span of 24 bases. Germline CDR1 and CDR2: LNHNV and YYDKDF (reference sequence).

The J gene is TRBJ2-2, the V gene TRBV5-6, with unresolved D. Trimming shortened V by 0 bases and J by 7 bases, and 7 bases separated the two germline ends. The germline V gene encodes CDR1 SGHDT and CDR2 YYEEEE. This CDR3 has 13 amino acids. DNA of the CDR3: TGTGCCAGCAGCTTGGAAAGAGTCGGGGAGCTGTTTTTT. Translating it yields CASSLERVGELFF. The whole variable domain, remainder taken from reference TRBV5-6 and TRBJ2-2, is DAGVTQSPTHLIKTRGQQVTLRCSPKSGHDTVSWYQQALGQGPQFIFQYYEEEERQRGNFPDRFSGHQFPNYSSELNVNALLLGDSALYLCASSLERVGELFFGEGSRLTVL.

The chain joins TRBV7-6 to TRBJ2-2; 7 nucleotides match TRBD1. Germline CDR1 is SGHVS and CDR2 is FNYEAQ. The ends lost 4 bases at V and 6 bases at J; junction bases unmatched: 2. The CDR3 loop spans 13 amino acids. The CDR3: CASSSGGAGELFF. The CDR3 coding sequence is TGTGCCAGCAGCTCAGGGGGTGCCGGGGAGCTGTTTTTT.

The chain carries TRBV6-5 and TRBJ2-3, with 8 bases lining up with TRBD1. Germline lookup yields CDR1 MNHEY and CDR2 SVGAGI. CDR3 length: 13 amino acids. Trimming at V came to 9 bases and at J to 5 bases, leaving 7 bases not matched to a gene. The CDR3 bases are TGTGCCAGTACCCAGGGGGCGGGAGATACGCAGTATTTT. Its translation is CASTQGAGDTQYF.

The J gene is TRBJ1-2, the V gene TRBV7-2, with a possible D match to TRBD1 (5 bases). From germline, CDR1 is SGHTA and CDR2 FQGNSA. The CDR3 is 13 residues long. V lost 2 bases and J lost 5, with 9 bases in between. The CDR3 region has the DNA TGTGCCAGCAGCTTATTGGGGGGATATGGCTACACCTTC. Translation gives CASSLLGGYGYTF.

The chain links TRBV11-3 to TRBJ1-4, with D perhaps TRBD1 (6 bases). The CDR3 is made up of 19 amino acids. Trimming pared 4 bases from V and 7 bases from J, leaving 28 bases between. Germline V gene sequence: CDR1 SGHNT, CDR2 YENEEA. The CDR3 DNA is TGTGCCAGCAGCTCCTACCGGGACAAAGAATCTCGAGGGGGTGAAAAACTGTTTTTT. It specifies CASSSYRDKESRGGEKLFF.

This clone occurred once. This rearrangement joins TRBV5-4 to TRBJ1-2, with 7 bases matching TRBD1. This CDR3 has 15 residues. Germline values: CDR1 SGHNT, CDR2 YYREEE (reference sequence). With 0 bases clipped from V and 4 bases from J, the junction kept 6 bases outside the gene matches. The CDR3 DNA reads as TGTGCCAGCAGCTTGGTTCAGGGGGAATTCTATGGCTACACCTTC. Translated: CASSLVQGEFYGYTF.